This TCR beta chain was identified during a study of response to subunit inactivated influenza vaccine. Germline V CDR1 and CDR2: SQVTM, ANQGSEA. This CDR3 contains 13 residues. The V end was cut by 3 bases, the J end by 5 bases, with 11 bases between. TCRdb fed the RT-PCR reads into MiXCR, producing one record per CDR3 protein. The sample includes around 490,000 distinct CDR3 sequences, under 9% of them seen just once. The specimen was PBMCs from blood, collected about 23 months after vaccination. This clonotype was obtained from a man between 50 and 69 years old who received an inactivated influenza vaccine. This sequence joins TRBV29-1 and TRBJ2-1; no definite D call. The DNA of the CDR3 is TGCAGCGTTGACGGTCAGGTGAACAATGAGCAGTTCTTC. Translating gives CSVDGQVNNEQFF.